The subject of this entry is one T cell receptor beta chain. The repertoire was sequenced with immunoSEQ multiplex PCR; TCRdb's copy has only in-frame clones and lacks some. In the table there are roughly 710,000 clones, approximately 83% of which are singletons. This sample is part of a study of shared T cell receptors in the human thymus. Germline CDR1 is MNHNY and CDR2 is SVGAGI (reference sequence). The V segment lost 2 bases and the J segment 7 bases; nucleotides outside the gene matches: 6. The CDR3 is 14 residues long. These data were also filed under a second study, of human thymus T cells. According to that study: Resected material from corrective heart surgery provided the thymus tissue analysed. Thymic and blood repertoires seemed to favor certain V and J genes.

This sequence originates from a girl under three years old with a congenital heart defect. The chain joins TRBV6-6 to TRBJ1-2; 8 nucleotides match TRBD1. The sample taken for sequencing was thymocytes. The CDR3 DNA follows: TGTGCCAGCAGTTACATTCCAGGGGGCTCTGGCTACACCTTC. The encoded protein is CASSYIPGGSGYTF.